The present entry profiles one TCR beta chain with its context. Germline loops: CDR1 LNHDA, CDR2 SQIVND (reference sequence). V lost 3 bases to trimming and J lost 0 bases, with 12 bases between them. The CDR3 runs 15 residues. These data originate in a study of blood T cell repertoires in COVID-19. Study at large: The study drew acute and convalescent COVID-19 samples from the United States, Italy and Spain. PBMCs, B-cell-depleted T cells, or T cells provided the cDNA or gDNA that made up the material.

Under the authors' procedure: From reference gene primer amplification, estimates of nucleated cell counts were derived. Here immunoSEQ multiplex PCR was the method, and the copy in TCRdb shows in-frame clones only, minus some. The V and J calls and clone size were taken over from that table, and D and trimming were inferred from the DNA. This table holds a few hundred thousand clones, over 75% found once. The TCR was taken from a man aged 18 to 29 with active or convalescent COVID-19. The chain employs TRBV19 and TRBJ2-7; D is possibly TRBD2 (6 bases). Sequenced input: peripheral blood. CDR3 in amino acids: CASSMEGSPSYEQYF. In DNA form, the CDR3 reads TGTGCCAGTAGTATGGAGGGGAGCCCCTCCTACGAGCAGTACTTC. Complete variable domain (other parts from reference TRBV19 and TRBJ2-7): DGGITQSPKYLFRKEGQNVTLSCEQNLNHDAMYWYRQDPGQGLRLIYYSQIVNDFQKGDIAEGYSVSREKKESFPLTVTSAQKNPTAFYLCASSMEGSPSYEQYFGPGTRLTVT.